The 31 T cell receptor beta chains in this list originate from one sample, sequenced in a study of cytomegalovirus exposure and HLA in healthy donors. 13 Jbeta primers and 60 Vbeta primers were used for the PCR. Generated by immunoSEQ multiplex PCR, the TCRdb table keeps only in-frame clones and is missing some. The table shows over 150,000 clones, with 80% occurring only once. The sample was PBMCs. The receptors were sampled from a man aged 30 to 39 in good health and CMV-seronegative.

CDR3 bases: TGTGCCGCCGGGGGGAACTACGAGCAGTACTTC. Amino acids: CAAGGNYEQYF. This chain connects TRBV7-9 to TRBJ2-5; 7 bases map to TRBD2. Near its end, the DNA agrees better with TRBJ2-7, so the J call may be wrong. This CDR3 is 11 amino acids long. Germline lookup yields CDR1 SEHNR and CDR2 FQNEAQ (reference sequence).

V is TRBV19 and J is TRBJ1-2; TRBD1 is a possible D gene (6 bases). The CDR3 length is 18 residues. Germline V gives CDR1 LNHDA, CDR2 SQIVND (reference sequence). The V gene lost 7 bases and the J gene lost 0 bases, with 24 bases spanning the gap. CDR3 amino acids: CASKVGTGARGANYGYTF. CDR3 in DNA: TGTGCCAGTAAGGTTGGAACCGGGGCCAGGGGAGCTAACTATGGCTACACCTTC.

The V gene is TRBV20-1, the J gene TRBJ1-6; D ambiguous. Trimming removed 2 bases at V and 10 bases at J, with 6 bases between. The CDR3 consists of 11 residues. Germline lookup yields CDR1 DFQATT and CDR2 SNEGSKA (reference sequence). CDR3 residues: CSARLGSPLHF. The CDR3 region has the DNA TGCAGTGCTAGACTGGGCTCACCCCTCCACTTT.

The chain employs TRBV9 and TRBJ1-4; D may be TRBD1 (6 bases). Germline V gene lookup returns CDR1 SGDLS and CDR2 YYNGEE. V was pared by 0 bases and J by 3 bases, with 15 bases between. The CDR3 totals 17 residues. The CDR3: CASSVGGGSEPNEKLFF. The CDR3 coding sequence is TGTGCCAGCAGCGTAGGAGGGGGTAGCGAACCTAATGAAAAACTGTTTTTT. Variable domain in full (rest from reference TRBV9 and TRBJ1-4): DSGVTQTPKHLITATGQRVTLRCSPRSGDLSVYWYQQSLDQGLQFLIQYYNGEERAKGNILERFSAQQFPDLHSELNLSSLELGDSALYFCASSVGGGSEPNEKLFFGSGTQLSVL.

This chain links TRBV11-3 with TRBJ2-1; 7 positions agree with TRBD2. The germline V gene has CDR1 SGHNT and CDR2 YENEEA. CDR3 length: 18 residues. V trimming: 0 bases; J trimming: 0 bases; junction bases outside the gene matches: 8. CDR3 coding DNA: TGTGCCAGCAGCTTAGAAGGGCTAGCGGCTAGCTCCTACAATGAGCAGTTCTTC. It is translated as CASSLEGLAASSYNEQFF.

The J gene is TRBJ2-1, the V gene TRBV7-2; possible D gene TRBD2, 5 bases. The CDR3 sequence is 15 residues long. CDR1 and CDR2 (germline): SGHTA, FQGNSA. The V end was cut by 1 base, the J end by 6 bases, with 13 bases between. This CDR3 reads CASSLGVRGPNEQFF. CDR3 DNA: TGTGCCAGCAGCTTAGGGGTACGGGGTCCCAATGAGCAGTTCTTC.

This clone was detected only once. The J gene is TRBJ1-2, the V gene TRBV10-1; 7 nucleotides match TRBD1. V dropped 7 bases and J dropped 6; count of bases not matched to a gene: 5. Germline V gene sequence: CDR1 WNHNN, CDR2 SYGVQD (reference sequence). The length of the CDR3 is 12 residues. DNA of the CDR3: TGCGCCAGCACCGACAGGGTCGATGGCTACACCTTC. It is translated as CASTDRVDGYTF.

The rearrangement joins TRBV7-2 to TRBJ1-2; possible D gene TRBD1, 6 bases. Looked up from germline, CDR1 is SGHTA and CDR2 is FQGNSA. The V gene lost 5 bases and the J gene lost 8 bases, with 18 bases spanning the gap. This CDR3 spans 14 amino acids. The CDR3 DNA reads TGTGCCAGCAGCCCCACCAGGTCCCAGGGGGGCTACACCTTC. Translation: CASSPTRSQGGYTF.

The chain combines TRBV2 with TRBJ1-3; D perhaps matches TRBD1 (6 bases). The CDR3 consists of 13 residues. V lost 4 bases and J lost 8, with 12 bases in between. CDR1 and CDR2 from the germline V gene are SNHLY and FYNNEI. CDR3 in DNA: TGTGCCAGCAGTGCCCGACAGGCAGACACCATATATTTT. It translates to CASSARQADTIYF.

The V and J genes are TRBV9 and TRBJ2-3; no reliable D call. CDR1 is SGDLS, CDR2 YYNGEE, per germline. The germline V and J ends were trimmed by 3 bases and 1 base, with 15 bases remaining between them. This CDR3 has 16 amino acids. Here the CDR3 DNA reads TGTGCCAGCAGCGCCTCCAAGAGCACGGGCACAGATACGCAGTATTTT. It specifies CASSASKSTGTDTQYF. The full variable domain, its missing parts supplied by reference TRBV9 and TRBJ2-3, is DSGVTQTPKHLITATGQRVTLRCSPRSGDLSVYWYQQSLDQGLQFLIQYYNGEERAKGNILERFSAQQFPDLHSELNLSSLELGDSALYFCASSASKSTGTDTQYFGPGTRLTVL.

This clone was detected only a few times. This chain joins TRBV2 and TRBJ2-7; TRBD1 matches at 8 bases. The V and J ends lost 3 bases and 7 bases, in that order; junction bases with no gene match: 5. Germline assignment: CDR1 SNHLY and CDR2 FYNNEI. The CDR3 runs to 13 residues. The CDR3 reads CASSDSGGWEQYF. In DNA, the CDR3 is TGTGCCAGCAGTGACTCAGGGGGCTGGGAGCAGTACTTC.

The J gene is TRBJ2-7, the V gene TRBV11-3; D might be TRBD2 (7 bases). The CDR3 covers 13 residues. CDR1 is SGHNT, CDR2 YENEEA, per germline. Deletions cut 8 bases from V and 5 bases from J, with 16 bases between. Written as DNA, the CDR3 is TGTGCCAGCTCAGAGGGGGGGAGAAACGAGCAGTACTTC. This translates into CASSEGGRNEQYF.

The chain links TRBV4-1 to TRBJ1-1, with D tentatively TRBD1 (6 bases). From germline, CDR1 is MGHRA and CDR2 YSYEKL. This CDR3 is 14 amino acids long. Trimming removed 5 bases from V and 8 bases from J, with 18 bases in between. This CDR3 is CASSVRGQGLEAFF. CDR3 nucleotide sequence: TGCGCCAGCAGCGTGAGGGGCCAGGGGCTCGAAGCTTTCTTT.

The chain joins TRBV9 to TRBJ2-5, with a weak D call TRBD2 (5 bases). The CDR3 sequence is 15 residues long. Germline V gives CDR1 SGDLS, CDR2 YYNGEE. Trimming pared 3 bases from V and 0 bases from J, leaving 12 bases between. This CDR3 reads CASSGQRSYQETQYF. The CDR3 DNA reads TGTGCCAGCAGCGGGCAGCGGTCTTACCAAGAGACCCAGTACTTC.

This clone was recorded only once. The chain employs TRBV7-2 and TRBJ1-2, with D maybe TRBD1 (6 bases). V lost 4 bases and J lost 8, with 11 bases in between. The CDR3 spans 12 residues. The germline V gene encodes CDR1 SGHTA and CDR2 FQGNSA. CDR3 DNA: TGTGCCAGCAGCTCCGACAGGAGGGGCTACACCTTC. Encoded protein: CASSSDRRGYTF.

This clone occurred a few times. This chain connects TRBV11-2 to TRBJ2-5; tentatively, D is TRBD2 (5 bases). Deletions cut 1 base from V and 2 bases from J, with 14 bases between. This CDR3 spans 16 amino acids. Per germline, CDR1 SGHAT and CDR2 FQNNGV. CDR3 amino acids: CASSLGPAAAQETQYF. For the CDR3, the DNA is TGTGCCAGCAGCTTAGGTCCGGCAGCGGCGCAAGAGACCCAGTACTTC.

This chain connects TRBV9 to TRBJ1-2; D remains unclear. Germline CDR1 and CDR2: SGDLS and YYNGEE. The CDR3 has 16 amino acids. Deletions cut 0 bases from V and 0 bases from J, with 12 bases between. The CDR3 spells CASSVDSFLTNYGYTF. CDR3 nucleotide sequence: TGTGCCAGCAGCGTAGACAGTTTCCTTACTAACTATGGCTACACCTTC.

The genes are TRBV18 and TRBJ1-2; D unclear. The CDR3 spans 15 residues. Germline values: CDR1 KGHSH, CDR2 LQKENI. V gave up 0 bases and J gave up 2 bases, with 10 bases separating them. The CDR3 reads CASSPPQDQNYGYTF. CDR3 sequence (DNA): TGTGCCAGCTCACCACCCCAGGATCAGAACTATGGCTACACCTTC.

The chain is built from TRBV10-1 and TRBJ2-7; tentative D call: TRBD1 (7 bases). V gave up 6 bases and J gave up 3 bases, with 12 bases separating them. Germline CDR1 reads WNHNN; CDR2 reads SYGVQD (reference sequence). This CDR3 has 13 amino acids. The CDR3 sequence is CASSRQGLYEQYF. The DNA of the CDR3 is TGCGCCAGCAGCAGACAGGGACTCTACGAGCAGTACTTC.

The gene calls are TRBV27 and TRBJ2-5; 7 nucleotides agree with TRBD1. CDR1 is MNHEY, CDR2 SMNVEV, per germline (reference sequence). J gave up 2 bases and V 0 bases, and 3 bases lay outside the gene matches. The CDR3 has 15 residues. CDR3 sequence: CASSLSGQDQETQYF. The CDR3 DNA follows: TGTGCCAGCAGTTTATCTGGACAGGATCAAGAGACCCAGTACTTC.

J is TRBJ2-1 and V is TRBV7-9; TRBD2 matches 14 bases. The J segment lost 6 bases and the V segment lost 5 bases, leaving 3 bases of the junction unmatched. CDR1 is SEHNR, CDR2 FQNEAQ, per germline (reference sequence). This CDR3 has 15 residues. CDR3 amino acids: CASSPGTSGSNEQFF. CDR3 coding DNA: TGTGCCAGCAGCCCCGGGACTAGCGGGAGCAATGAGCAGTTCTTC.

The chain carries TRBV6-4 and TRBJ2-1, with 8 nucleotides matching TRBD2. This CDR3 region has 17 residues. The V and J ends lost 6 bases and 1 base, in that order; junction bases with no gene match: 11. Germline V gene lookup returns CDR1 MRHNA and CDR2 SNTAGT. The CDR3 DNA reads TGTGCCAGCAGCAGGAGTACTAGCGGACCTTCCTACAATGAGCAGTTCTTC. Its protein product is CASSRSTSGPSYNEQFF.

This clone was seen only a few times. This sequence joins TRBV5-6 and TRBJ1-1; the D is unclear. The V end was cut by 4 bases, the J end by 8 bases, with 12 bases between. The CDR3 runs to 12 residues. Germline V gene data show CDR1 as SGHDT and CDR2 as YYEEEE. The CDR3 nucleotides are TGTGCCAGCAGCCCGGGAGGCGGAGAAGCTTTCTTT. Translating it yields CASSPGGGEAFF.

Here the CDR3 reads CAISPDREDSPLHF. DNA for the CDR3: TGTGCCATCAGTCCGGACAGGGAGGATTCACCCCTCCACTTT. The chain couples TRBV10-3 to TRBJ1-6; TRBD1 matches 8 bases. The CDR3 extends over 14 amino acids. From germline, CDR1 is ENHRY and CDR2 SYGVKD. V trimming: 5 bases; J trimming: 8 bases; junction bases outside the gene matches: 5.

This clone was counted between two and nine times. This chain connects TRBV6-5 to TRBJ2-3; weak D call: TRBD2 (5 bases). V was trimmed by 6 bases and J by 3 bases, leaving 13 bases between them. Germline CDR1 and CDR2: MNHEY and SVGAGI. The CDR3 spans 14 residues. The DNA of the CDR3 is TGTGCCAGCAGGCTAGTTACGGGGACAGATACGCAGTATTTT. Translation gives CASRLVTGTDTQYF.

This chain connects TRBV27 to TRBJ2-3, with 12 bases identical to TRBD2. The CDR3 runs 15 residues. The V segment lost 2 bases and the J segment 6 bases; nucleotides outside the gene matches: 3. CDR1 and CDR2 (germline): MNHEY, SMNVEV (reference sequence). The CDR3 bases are TGTGCCAGCAGTTTAACTAGCGGGAGGTCGGATACGCAGTATTTT. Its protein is CASSLTSGRSDTQYF.

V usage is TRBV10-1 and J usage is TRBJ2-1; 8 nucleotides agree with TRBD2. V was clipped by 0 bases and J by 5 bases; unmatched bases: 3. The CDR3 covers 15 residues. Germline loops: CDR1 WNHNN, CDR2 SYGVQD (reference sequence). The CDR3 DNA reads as TGCGCCAGCAGTGAGTCGACGGGACTAGACAATGAGCAGTTCTTC. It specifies CASSESTGLDNEQFF.

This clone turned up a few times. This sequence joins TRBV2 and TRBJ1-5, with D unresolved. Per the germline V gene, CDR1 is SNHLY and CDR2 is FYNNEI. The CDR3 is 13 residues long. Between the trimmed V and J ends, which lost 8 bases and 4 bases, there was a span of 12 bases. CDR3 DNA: TGTGCCAGCCGACCAGACACAAATCAGCCCCAGCATTTT. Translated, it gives CASRPDTNQPQHF. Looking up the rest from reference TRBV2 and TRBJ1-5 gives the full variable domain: EPEVTQTPSHQVTQMGQEVILRCVPISNHLYFYWYRQILGQKVEFLVSFYNNEISEKSEIFDDQFSVERPDGSNFTLKIRSTKLEDSAMYFCASRPDTNQPQHFGDGTRLSIL.

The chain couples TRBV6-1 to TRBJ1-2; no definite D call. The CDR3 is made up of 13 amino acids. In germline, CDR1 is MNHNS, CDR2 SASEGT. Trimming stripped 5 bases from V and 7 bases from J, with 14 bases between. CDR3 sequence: CASSTPERSGYTF. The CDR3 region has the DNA TGTGCCAGCAGTACCCCCGAGAGGAGTGGCTACACCTTC.

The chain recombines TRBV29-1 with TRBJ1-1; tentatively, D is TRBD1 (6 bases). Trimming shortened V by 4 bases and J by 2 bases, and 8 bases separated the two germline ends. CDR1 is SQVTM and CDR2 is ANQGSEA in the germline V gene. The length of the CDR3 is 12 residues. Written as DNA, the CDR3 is TGCAGCGTTGCGGACAGTAACACTGAAGCTTTCTTT. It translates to CSVADSNTEAFF.

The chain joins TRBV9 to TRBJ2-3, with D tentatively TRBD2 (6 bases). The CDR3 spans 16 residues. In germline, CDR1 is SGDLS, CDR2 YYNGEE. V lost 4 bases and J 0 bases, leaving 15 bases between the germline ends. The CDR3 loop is CASSPRTNPSTDTQYF. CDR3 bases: TGTGCCAGCAGCCCCCGGACTAACCCTAGCACAGATACGCAGTATTTT.